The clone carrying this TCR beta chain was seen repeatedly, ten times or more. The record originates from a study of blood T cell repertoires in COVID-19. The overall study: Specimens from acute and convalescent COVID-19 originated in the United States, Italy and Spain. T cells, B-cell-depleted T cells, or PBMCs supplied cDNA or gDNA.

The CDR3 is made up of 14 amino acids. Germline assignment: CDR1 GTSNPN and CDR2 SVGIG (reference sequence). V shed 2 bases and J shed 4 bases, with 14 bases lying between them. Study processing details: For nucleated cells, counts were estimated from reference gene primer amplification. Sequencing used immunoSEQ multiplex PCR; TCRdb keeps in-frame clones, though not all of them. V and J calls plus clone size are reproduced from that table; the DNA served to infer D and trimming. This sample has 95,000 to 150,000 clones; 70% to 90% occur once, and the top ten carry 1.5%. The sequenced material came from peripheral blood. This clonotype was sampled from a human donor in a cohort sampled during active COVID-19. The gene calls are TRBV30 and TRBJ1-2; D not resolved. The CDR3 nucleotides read TGTGCCTGGAGTCCCGTCCAAATCGGCTATGGCTACACCTTC. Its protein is CAWSPVQIGYGYTF.